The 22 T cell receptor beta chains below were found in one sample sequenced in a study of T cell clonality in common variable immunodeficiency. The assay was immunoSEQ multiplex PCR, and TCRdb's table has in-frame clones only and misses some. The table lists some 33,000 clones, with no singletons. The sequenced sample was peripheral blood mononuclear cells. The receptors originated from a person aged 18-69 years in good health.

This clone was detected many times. CDR3 bases read: TGTGCCAGCAGCGCTGACAGGAGGAATGGC. Protein: CASSADRRNG. The whole CDR3 reads CASSADRRNGYTF. This sequence joins TRBV7-2 and TRBJ1-2, with D possibly being TRBD1 (6 bases). The read gets to within 3 residues of the CDR3 end, and the germline J gene fills in the rest. Germline V gene sequence: CDR1 SGHTA, CDR2 FQGNSA. The CDR3 runs to 13 residues. The germline V and J ends were trimmed by 5 bases and 6 bases, with 13 bases remaining between them.

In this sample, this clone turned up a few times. The CDR3 loop reads CAWSASGRSSYNEQFF. Partial CDR3 DNA: TGTGCCTGGAGTGCTAGCGGGAGGAGCTCCTACAATGAG. The J gene is TRBJ2-1, the V gene TRBV30, with 11 bases fitting TRBD2. The read falls 3 residues short of the CDR3 end, and the missing part is taken from the germline J gene. V trimming: 1 base; J trimming: 0 bases; junction bases outside the gene matches: 2. This CDR3 contains 16 residues. The V gene's germline CDR1 is GTSNPN and CDR2 SVGIG (reference sequence).

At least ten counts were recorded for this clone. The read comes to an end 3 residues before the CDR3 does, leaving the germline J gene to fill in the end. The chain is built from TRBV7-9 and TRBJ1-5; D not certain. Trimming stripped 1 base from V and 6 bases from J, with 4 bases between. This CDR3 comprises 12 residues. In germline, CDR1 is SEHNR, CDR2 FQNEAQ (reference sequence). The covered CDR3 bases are TGTGCCAGCAGCTTAGACATTCAGCCC. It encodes CASSLDIQP. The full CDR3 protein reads CASSLDIQPQHF.

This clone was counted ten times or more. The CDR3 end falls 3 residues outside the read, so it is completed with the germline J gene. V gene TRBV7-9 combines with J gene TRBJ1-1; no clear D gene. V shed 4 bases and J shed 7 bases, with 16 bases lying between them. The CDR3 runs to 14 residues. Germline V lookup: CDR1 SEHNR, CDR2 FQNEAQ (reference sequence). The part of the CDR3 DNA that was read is TGTGCCAGCAGCTCCGTTAGAGGGTTGGGTGAA. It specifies CASSSVRGLGE. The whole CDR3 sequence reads CASSSVRGLGEAFF.

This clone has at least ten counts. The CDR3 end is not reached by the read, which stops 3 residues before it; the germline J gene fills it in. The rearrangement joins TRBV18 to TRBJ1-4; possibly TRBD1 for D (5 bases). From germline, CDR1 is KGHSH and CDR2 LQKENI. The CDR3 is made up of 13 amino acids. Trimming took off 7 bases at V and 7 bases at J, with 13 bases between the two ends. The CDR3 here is CASYAGQSEKLFF. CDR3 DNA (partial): TGTGCCAGCTATGCGGGGCAATCTGAAAAA.

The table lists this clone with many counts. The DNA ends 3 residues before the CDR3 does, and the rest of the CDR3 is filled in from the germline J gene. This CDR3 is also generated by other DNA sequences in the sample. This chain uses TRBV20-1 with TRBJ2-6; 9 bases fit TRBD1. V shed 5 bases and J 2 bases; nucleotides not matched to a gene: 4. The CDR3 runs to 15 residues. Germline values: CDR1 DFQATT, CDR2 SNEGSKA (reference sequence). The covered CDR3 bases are TGCAGTGCTGGGGGACAGGGCCCTGGGGCCAACGTC. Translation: CSAGGQGPGANV. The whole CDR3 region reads CSAGGQGPGANVLTF.

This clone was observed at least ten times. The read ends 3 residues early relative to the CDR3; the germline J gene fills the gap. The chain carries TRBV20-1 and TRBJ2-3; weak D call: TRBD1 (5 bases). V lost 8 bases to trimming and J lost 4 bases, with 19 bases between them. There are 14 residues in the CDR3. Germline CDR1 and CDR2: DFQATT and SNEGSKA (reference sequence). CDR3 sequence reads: CSTTPRQRADTQYF. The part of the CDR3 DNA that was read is TGCAGTACTACCCCGCGACAGCGCGCAGATACG.

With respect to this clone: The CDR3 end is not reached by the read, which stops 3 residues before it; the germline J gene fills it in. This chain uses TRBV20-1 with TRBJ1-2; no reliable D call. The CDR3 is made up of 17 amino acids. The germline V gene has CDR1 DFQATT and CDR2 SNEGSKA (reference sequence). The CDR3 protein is CSARELAGQSSYNDYTF. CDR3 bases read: TGCAGTGCTAGAGAACTAGCGGGCCAAAGCTCCTACAATGAC.

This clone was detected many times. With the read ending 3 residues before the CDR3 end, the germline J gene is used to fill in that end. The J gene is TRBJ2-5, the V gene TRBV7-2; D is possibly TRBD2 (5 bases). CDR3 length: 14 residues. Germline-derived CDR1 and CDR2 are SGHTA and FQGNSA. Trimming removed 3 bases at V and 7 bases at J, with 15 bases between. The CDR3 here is CASSLDSGGRTQYF. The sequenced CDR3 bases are TGTGCCAGCAGCTTGGACTCCGGCGGGCGGACC.

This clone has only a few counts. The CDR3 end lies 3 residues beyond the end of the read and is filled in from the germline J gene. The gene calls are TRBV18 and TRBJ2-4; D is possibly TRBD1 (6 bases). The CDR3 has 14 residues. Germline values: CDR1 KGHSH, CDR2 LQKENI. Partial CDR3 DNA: TGTGCCAGCTCGGCTGGGAAGACCCAAGGGGGT. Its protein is CASSAGKTQGG. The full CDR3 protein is CASSAGKTQGGQYF.

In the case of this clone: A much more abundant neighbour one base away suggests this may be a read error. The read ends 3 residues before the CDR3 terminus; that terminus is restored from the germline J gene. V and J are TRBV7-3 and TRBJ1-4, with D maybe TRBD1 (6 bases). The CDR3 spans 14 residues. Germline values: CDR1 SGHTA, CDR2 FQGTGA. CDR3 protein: CASGQGAGANVLFF. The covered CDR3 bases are TGTGCCAGCGGGCAGGGTGCGGGGGCCAACGTA.

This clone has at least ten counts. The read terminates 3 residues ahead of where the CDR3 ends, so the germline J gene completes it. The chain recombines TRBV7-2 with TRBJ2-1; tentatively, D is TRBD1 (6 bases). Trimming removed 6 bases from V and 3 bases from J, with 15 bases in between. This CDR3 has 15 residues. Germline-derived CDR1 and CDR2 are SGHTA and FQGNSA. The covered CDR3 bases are TGTGCCAGCAGTCATCCCGGGACACACTACAATGAG. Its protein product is CASSHPGTHYNE. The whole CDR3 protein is CASSHPGTHYNEQFF.

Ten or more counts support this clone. The covered CDR3 bases are TGTGCCAGCAGCCCAGGTGGGTATGATGAG. Its translation is CASSPGGYDE. The whole CDR3 reads CASSPGGYDEQFF. The chain employs TRBV11-2 and TRBJ2-1; D is uncertain. Sequencing ends 3 residues short of the CDR3 end; the germline J gene provides the rest. The length of the CDR3 is 13 residues. Trimming removed 5 bases from V and 8 bases from J, with 13 bases in between. Germline CDR1 and CDR2: SGHAT and FQNNGV. Supplemented by reference TRBV11-2 and TRBJ2-1, the full variable domain reads EAGVAQSPRYKIIEKRQSVAFWCNPISGHATLYWYQQILGQGPKLLIQFQNNGVVDDSQLPKDRFSAERLKGVDSTLKIQPAKLEDSAVYLCASSPGGYDEQFFGPGTRLTVL.

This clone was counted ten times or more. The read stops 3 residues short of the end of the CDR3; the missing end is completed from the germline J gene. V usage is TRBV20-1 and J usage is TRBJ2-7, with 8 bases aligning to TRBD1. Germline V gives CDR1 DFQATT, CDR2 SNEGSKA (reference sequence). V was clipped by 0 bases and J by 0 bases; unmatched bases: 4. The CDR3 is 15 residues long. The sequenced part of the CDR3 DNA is TGCAGTGCTAGAGATGCACAGGGGGACTCCTACGAG. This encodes CSARDAQGDSYE. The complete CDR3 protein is CSARDAQGDSYEQYF.

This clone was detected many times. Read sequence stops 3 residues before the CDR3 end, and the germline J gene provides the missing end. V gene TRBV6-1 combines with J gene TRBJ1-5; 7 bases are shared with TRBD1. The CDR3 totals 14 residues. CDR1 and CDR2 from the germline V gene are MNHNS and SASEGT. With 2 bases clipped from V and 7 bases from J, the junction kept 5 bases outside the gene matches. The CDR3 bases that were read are TGTGCCAGCAGTGAACTTGAAGGGGGCCAGCCC. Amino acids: CASSELEGGQP. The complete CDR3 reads CASSELEGGQPQHF.

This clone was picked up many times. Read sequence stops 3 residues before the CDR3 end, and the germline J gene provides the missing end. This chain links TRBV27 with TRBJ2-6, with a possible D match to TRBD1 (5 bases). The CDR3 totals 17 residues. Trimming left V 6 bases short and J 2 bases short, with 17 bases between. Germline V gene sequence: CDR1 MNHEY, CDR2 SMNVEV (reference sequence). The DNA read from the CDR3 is TGTGCCAGCAGAAAAGGTGGGGCAGGGACTGGGGCCAACGTC. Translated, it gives CASRKGGAGTGANV. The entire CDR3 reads CASRKGGAGTGANVLTF.

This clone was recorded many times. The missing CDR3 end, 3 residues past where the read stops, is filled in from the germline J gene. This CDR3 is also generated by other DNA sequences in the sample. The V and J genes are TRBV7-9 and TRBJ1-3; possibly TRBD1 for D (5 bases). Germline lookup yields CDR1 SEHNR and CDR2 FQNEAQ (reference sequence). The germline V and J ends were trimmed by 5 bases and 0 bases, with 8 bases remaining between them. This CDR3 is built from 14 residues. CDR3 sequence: CASSRQNSGNTIYF. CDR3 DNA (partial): TGTGCCAGCAGCCGACAGAACTCTGGAAACACC.

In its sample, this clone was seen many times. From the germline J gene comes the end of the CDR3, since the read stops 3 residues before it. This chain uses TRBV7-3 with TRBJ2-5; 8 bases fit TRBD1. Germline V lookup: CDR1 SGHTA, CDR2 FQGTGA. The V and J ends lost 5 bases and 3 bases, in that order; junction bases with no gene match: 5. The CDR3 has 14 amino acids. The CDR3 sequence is CASSPGGIEETQYF. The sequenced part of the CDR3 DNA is TGTGCCAGCAGCCCAGGGGGCATCGAAGAGACC.

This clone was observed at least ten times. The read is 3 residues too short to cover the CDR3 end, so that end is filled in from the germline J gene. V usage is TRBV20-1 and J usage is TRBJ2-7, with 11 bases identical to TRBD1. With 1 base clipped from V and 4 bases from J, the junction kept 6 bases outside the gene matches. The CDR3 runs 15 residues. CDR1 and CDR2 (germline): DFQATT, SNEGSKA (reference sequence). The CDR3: CSARARDRGEYEQYF. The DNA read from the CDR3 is TGCAGTGCTAGAGCCCGGGACAGGGGGGAATACGAG.

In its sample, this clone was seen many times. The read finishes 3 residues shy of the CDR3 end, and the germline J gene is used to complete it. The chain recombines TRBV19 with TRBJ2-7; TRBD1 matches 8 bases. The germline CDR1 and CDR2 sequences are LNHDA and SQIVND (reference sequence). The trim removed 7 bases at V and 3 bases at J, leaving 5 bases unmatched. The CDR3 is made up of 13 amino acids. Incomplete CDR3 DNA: TGTGCCAGTACCAAGACAGGGGACTACGAG. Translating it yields CASTKTGDYE. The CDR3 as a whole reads CASTKTGDYEQYF.

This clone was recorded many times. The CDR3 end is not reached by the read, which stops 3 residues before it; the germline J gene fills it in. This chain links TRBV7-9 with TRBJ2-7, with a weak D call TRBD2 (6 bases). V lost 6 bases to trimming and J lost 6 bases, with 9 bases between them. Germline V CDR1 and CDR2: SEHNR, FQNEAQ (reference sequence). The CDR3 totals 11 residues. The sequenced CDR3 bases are TGTGCCAGCAGGGAAGCGGGCGAG. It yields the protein CASREAGE. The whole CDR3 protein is CASREAGEQYF.

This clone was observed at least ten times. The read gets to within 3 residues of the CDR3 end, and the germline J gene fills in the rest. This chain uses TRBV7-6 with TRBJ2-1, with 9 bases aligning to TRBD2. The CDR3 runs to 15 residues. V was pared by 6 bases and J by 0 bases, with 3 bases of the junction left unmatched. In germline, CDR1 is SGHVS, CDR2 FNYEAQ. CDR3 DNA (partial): TGTGCCAGCAGTCTTAGCGGGGGCTCCTACAATGAG. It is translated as CASSLSGGSYNE. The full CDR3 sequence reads CASSLSGGSYNEQFF.